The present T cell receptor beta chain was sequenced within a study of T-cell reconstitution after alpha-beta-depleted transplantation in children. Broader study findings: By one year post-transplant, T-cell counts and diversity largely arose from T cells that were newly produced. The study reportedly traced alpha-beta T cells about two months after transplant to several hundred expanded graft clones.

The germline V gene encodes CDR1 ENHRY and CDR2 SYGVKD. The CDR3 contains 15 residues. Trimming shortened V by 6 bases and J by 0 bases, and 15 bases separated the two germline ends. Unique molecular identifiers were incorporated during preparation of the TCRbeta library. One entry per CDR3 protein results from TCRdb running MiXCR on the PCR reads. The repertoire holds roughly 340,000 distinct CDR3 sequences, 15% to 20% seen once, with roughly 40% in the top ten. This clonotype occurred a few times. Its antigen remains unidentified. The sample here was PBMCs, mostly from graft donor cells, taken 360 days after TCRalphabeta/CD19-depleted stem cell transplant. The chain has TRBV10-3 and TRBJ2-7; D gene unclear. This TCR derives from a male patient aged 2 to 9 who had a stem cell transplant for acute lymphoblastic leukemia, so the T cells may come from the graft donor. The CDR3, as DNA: TGTGCCATCAGCGAATCTATAGGTCCCTCCTACGAGCAGTACTTC. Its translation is CAISESIGPSYEQYF.